Sequencing of this TCR beta chain was carried out in a study of blood T cells in healthy people across ages. Study conclusions and caveats: PBMCs were not sorted, which prevented a conclusive comparison of naive versus antigen-experienced cells.

In this sample, this clonotype turned up many times. The antigen is not known. With a J-beta primer mix and a sample-barcoded 5' primer, a second PCR ran about 6 to 11 cycles. Unique molecular identifiers of 12 random nucleotides labeled each cDNA. TCRdb processed the 5' RACE reads anew with MiXCR; each CDR3 protein has one entry. Among 600,000 or so distinct CDR3 sequences listed, about 30% were seen once. The sequencing input was blood. The sequence derives from a woman over 75 in good health.

The CDR3, as DNA: TGCAGTGCTGGCAGGGTCCCCAGCGATCAGCCCCAGCATTTT. Protein product: CSAGRVPSDQPQHF. The gene calls are TRBV20-1 and TRBJ1-5; D perhaps matches TRBD1 (5 bases). The CDR3 is 14 amino acids. Germline V gene data show CDR1 as DFQATT and CDR2 as SNEGSKA (reference sequence). Trimming left V 5 bases short and J 5 bases short, with 16 bases between.